This T cell receptor (beta chain) was documented in a study of molecular identifiers for immune sequencing clone quantification. Overall study findings and caveats: Under 1% of molecules in naive cells, but over 98% of effector molecules, belonged to clones above 20 RNA copies.

Using a CD8+CD4-CCR7+CD45RA+ phenotype, naive CD8 T cells were sorted. Details on this clonotype: Its antigen is not known.

V was clipped by 0 bases and J by 5 bases, with 2 bases between them. Germline V gives CDR1 SQVTM, CDR2 ANQGSEA. The CDR3 is 11 amino acids. For bulk TCR libraries, previously described methods and listed TCR primers were used. In TCRdb, the PCR reads were re-called with MiXCR into one record per CDR3 protein. The sample lists around 460,000 distinct CDR3 sequences; about 21% were seen once. The specimen sequenced was naive CD8+ T cells from blood, with Jurkat cell RNA spiked in. Indicated subset: FACS-sorted CD8+CD4-CCR7+CD45RA+ naive T cells. The source is a human donor in good health. Some libraries in this study had Jurkat cell RNA spiked in. V and J are TRBV29-1 and TRBJ2-1; D call uncertain. The CDR3 bases are TGCAGCGTTGAAGATAACAATGAGCAGTTCTTC. It yields the protein CSVEDNNEQFF.